This T cell receptor delta chain was sequenced during a study of gamma-delta chains in newborns, infants, children. Study-wide context: Microbial exposure reportedly drives polyclonal innate γδ T cell expansion after birth.

With regard to this clone: At one end the junction does not follow the germline gene, possibly because of a read error. Additional DNA sequences in this sample encode the identical CDR3.

Germline V gene data show CDR1 as GEAIGNYY and CDR2 as EKD. The CDR3 covers 15 residues. TCRdb re-called the reads using CATT. The sample carries under 5,500 delta-chain clones, roughly 5.5% recorded once. This TCR came from a child who was a newborn, infant or young child, either healthy, febrile or measles-vaccinated (not recorded which). The rearrangement uses TRDV2 and TRDJ1; the match to TRDD3 covers 12 bases. The sequenced sample was blood. The CDR3 DNA reads as TGTGCCTGTGACGAAATACTGGGGGATACCGACAAACTCATCTTT. Protein: CACDEILGDTDKLIF.